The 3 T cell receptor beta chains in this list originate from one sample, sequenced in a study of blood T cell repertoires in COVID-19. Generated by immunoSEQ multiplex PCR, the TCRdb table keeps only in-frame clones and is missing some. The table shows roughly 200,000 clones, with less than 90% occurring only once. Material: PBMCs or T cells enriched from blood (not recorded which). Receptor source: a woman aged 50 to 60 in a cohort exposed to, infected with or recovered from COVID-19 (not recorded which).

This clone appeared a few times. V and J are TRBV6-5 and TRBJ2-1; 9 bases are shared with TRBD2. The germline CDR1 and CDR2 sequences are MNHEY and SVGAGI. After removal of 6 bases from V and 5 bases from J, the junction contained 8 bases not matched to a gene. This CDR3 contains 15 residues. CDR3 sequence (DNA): TGTGCCAGCAGCCAAGGACTAGCGCCAGACAATGAGCAGTTCTTC. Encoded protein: CASSQGLAPDNEQFF.

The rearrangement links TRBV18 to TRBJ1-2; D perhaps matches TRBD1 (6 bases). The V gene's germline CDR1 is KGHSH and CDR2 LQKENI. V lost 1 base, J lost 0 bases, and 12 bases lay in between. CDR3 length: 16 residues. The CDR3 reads CASSPQATGTNYGYTF. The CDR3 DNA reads TGTGCCAGCTCACCACAAGCTACAGGGACTAACTATGGCTACACCTTC.

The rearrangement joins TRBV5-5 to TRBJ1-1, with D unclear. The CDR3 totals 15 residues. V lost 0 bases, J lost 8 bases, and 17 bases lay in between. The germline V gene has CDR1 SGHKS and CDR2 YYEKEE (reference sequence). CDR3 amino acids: CASSLVSLDFDEAFF. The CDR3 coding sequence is TGTGCCAGCAGCTTGGTGTCTCTGGACTTTGACGAAGCTTTCTTT. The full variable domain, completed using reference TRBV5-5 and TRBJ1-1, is DAGVTQSPTHLIKTRGQQVTLRCSPISGHKSVSWYQQVLGQGPQFIFQYYEKEERGRGNFPDRFSARQFPNYSSELNVNALLLGDSALYLCASSLVSLDFDEAFFGQGTRLTVV.